This TCR beta chain was identified during a study of low-dose radiotherapy and immunotherapy resistance in tumors. Study overall: Aspirin was taken orally by patients at 300 mg daily for four cycles from cycle 1 day 1.

Ipilimumab, nivolumab, aspirin, low-dose cyclophosphamide and low-dose radiotherapy were administered to donors. Priming of first-strand cDNA relied on TRAV- and TRBV-specific primers (covering alpha and beta chains). PCR amplification of the TCRs was performed with Phusion for 20 to 25 PCR cycles, and it relied on a constant-region primer together with a V-primer adapter. Each CDR3 protein is one row after TCRdb ran MiXCR on the reads. The sample shows about 16,000 distinct CDR3 sequences, about two thirds of them seen only once. CDR1 is MDHEN, CDR2 SYDVKM, per germline. Trimming took off 6 bases at V and 5 bases at J, with 14 bases between the two ends. CDR3 length: 14 residues.

The gene calls are TRBV28 and TRBJ2-1, with TRBD2 as a possible D gene (5 bases). The clonotype was recovered from a human donor with advanced metastatic prostate, ovarian, gallbladder or colorectal cancer (not recorded which). This table probably holds off-target reads from a library built for another chain. The CDR3 nucleotides are TGTGCCAGCAGGATGCCCATCGGGAACAATGAGCAGTTCTTC. It yields the protein CASRMPIGNNEQFF.